Presented here are 21 T cell receptor beta chains from one specimen sequenced in a study of glioma-infiltrating T cells after dendritic cell vaccination. Assay: immunoSEQ multiplex PCR; the TCRdb copy retains only in-frame clones and omits some. This sample has about 82,000 clones; around four fifths occur once, and the top ten carry less than 8%. Time point: after dendritic cell vaccination, including at tumor progression/relapse. The input for sequencing was blood, taken after dendritic cell vaccination. The receptors come from a human donor with glioblastoma.

The rearrangement joins TRBV7-9 to TRBJ2-5, with 14 bases lining up with TRBD2. V lost 4 bases and J lost 5; bases outside the gene matches: 6. The CDR3 loop spans 16 amino acids. Germline V CDR1 and CDR2: SEHNR, FQNEAQ (reference sequence). In DNA form, the CDR3 reads TGTGCCAGCAGCTCGCGGACTAGCGGGGGGAGTGAGACCCAGTACTTC. Protein: CASSSRTSGGSETQYF.

The chain recombines TRBV2 with TRBJ2-4, with 7 positions matching TRBD2. In germline, CDR1 is SNHLY, CDR2 FYNNEI. V shed 4 bases, J shed 13 bases, and the junction held 4 bases outside the gene matches. This CDR3 region has 11 residues. The CDR3 nucleotides read TGTGCCAGCAGTGTGGGGGGGAACCAGTACTTC. The encoded protein is CASSVGGNQYF.

V is TRBV18 and J is TRBJ1-1, with 7 bases identical to TRBD1. V dropped 3 bases and J dropped 4; count of bases not matched to a gene: 2. This CDR3 comprises 13 residues. Per the germline V gene, CDR1 is KGHSH and CDR2 is LQKENI. For the CDR3, the DNA is TGTGCCAGCTCACCGGACAGGCCCACTGAAGCTTTCTTT. It specifies CASSPDRPTEAFF.

This clone was seen only once. The chain uses TRBV5-1 and TRBJ2-3; D unclear. The germline V gene has CDR1 SGHRS and CDR2 YFSETQ. This CDR3 spans 11 amino acids. V was pared by 4 bases and J by 5 bases, with 5 bases between. CDR3 sequence reads: CASSVEDTQYF. DNA of the CDR3: TGCGCCAGCAGCGTAGAAGATACGCAGTATTTT.

The chain employs TRBV5-4 and TRBJ1-6, with a weak D call TRBD1 (5 bases). The CDR3 consists of 16 residues. Trimming removed 0 bases from V and 6 bases from J, with 13 bases in between. Germline V gives CDR1 SGHNT, CDR2 YYREEE (reference sequence). The CDR3 spells CASSLEGPGGNSPLHF. CDR3 in DNA: TGTGCCAGCAGCTTGGAGGGACCCGGGGGTAATTCACCCCTCCACTTT.

The CDR3 reads CASNPFAGSQAFF. Written as DNA, the CDR3 is TGTGCCAGCAATCCCTTTGCCGGGTCCCAAGCTTTCTTT. The chain combines TRBV6-5 with TRBJ1-1; D is unresolved. This CDR3 has 13 residues. CDR1 is MNHEY, CDR2 SVGAGI, per germline. The V end was cut by 7 bases, the J end by 9 bases, with 18 bases between.

The chain recombines TRBV6-5 with TRBJ2-7; weak D call: TRBD1 (6 bases). The CDR3 covers 12 residues. V lost 6 bases to trimming and J lost 0 bases, with 6 bases between them. Germline CDR1 reads MNHEY; CDR2 reads SVGAGI. The chain's CDR3 is CASRDSSYEQYF. The CDR3 bases are TGTGCCAGCAGGGACAGCTCCTACGAGCAGTACTTC.

The chain has TRBV2 and TRBJ2-3, with TRBD2 matching 10 bases. Germline V gene lookup returns CDR1 SNHLY and CDR2 FYNNEI. This CDR3 is built from 15 residues. Trimming removed 9 bases from V and 1 base from J; junction bases left unmatched: 7. The CDR3 here is CASTLAGAGTDTQYF. In DNA, the CDR3 is TGTGCCAGTACCCTAGCGGGGGCTGGCACAGATACGCAGTATTTT.

This clone was seen more than once but under ten times. The chain recombines TRBV6-5 with TRBJ1-6, with TRBD1 as a possible D gene (5 bases). This CDR3 has 13 amino acids. Trimming left V 5 bases short and J 9 bases short, with 11 bases between. Per germline, CDR1 MNHEY and CDR2 SVGAGI. CDR3 nucleotides: TGTGCCAGCAGTGTGGTCCAGGGTTCACCCCTCCACTTT. This codes for CASSVVQGSPLHF.

This clone was counted between two and nine times. Within the sample, other DNA sequences also encode this same CDR3. The chain has TRBV6-5 and TRBJ2-7, with D possibly matching TRBD2 (7 bases). The V end was cut by 2 bases, the J end by 2 bases, with 13 bases between. This CDR3 is built from 15 residues. CDR1 is MNHEY and CDR2 is SVGAGI in the germline V gene. In nucleotides, the CDR3 is TGTGCCAGCAGTTACGGGGCGGGGGCCCCCTACGAGCAGTACTTC. It codes for CASSYGAGAPYEQYF.

V is TRBV18 and J is TRBJ1-2; no definite D call. The germline CDR1 and CDR2 sequences are KGHSH and LQKENI. The V and J ends lost 1 base and 8 bases respectively, with 11 bases between them. The CDR3 sequence is 13 residues long. Here the CDR3 reads CASSPLEVLGYTF. The CDR3 nucleotides are TGTGCCAGCTCACCACTGGAGGTATTGGGCTACACCTTC. The whole variable domain, filled in from reference TRBV18 and TRBJ1-2, reads NAGVMQNPRHLVRRRGQEARLRCSPMKGHSHVYWYRQLPEEGLKFMVYLQKENIIDESGMPKERFSAEFPKEGPSILRIQQVVRGDSAAYFCASSPLEVLGYTFGSGTRLTVV.

This clone was seen just once. The V call is TRBV6-5, the J call TRBJ1-1; D perhaps matches TRBD1 (6 bases). Trimming removed 4 bases from V and 0 bases from J, with 15 bases in between. The length of the CDR3 is 16 residues. Germline V gene lookup returns CDR1 MNHEY and CDR2 SVGAGI. The chain's CDR3 is CASSSPRTEMNTEAFF. For the CDR3, the DNA is TGTGCCAGCAGTTCCCCCCGGACAGAAATGAACACTGAAGCTTTCTTT.

This clone was recorded a few times. The V call is TRBV5-6, the J call TRBJ2-7; 7 bases map to TRBD1. CDR3 length: 13 residues. CDR1 SGHDT and CDR2 YYEEEE come from the germline V gene. V lost 4 bases to trimming and J lost 2 bases; unmatched junction nucleotides: 3. DNA for the CDR3: TGTGCCAGCAGCCCCGGGACAGCCTACGAGCAGTACTTC. This encodes CASSPGTAYEQYF.

This rearrangement joins TRBV19 to TRBJ1-6; no clear D gene. V lost 8 bases and J lost 0, with 17 bases in between. Germline CDR1 reads LNHDA; CDR2 reads SQIVND (reference sequence). The CDR3 extends over 17 amino acids. CDR3 coding DNA: TGTGCCAGTGGGCATGGGCTTTCGAGCTCCTATAATTCACCCCTCCACTTT. Translation gives CASGHGLSSSYNSPLHF.

The chain couples TRBV9 to TRBJ1-2; D is unclear. Germline V CDR1 and CDR2: SGDLS, YYNGEE. The CDR3 length is 14 residues. Deletions cut 3 bases from V and 8 bases from J, with 17 bases between. Here the CDR3 DNA reads TGTGCCAGCAGCGAGGATTTCGGGTTAGAGGGCTACACCTTC. Protein: CASSEDFGLEGYTF.

The sample holds a few counts of this clone. V gene TRBV29-1 combines with J gene TRBJ1-2, with 11 nucleotides matching TRBD1. The length of the CDR3 is 17 residues. The ends lost 7 bases at V and 7 bases at J; junction bases unmatched: 20. Germline CDR1 and CDR2: SQVTM and ANQGSEA. The CDR3 reads CSATNLRDRGSSAGYTF. The CDR3 nucleotides read TGCAGCGCTACAAACCTCCGGGACAGGGGGTCGTCGGCTGGCTACACCTTC. Supplemented by reference TRBV29-1 and TRBJ1-2, the full variable domain reads SAVISQKPSRDICQRGTSLTIQCQVDSQVTMMFWYRQQPGQSLTLIATANQGSEATYESGFVIDKFPISRPNLTFSTLTVSNMSPEDSSIYLCSATNLRDRGSSAGYTFGSGTRLTVV.

The V call is TRBV18, the J call TRBJ2-7, with D tentatively TRBD2 (5 bases). The germline V gene has CDR1 KGHSH and CDR2 LQKENI. This CDR3 comprises 15 residues. The V end lost 5 bases, the J end lost 5 bases, and 19 bases lay between the germline ends. CDR3 DNA: TGTGCCAGCTCATCGCCGGGAAACGAGGTCAACGAGCAGTACTTC. Its protein product is CASSSPGNEVNEQYF. Variable domain in full (rest from reference TRBV18 and TRBJ2-7): NAGVMQNPRHLVRRRGQEARLRCSPMKGHSHVYWYRQLPEEGLKFMVYLQKENIIDESGMPKERFSAEFPKEGPSILRIQQVVRGDSAAYFCASSSPGNEVNEQYFGPGTRLTVT.

V is TRBV5-6 and J is TRBJ1-3, with D tentatively TRBD1 (5 bases). This CDR3 region has 13 residues. V was cut by 4 bases and J by 9 bases, with 14 bases left in between. Per germline, CDR1 SGHDT and CDR2 YYEEEE. This CDR3 reads CASSLDSQGTIYF. DNA of the CDR3: TGTGCCAGCAGCCTAGACTCCCAGGGCACCATATATTTT.

The rearrangement uses TRBV5-4 and TRBJ1-6; 8 bases line up with TRBD1. The germline V gene has CDR1 SGHNT and CDR2 YYREEE (reference sequence). The length of the CDR3 is 16 residues. V was pared by 3 bases and J by 11 bases, with 13 bases of the junction left unmatched. Written as DNA, the CDR3 is TGTGCCAGCAGCTACCCCCAGGGGGCGTCTGACACACCCCTCCACTTT. It yields the protein CASSYPQGASDTPLHF. The full variable domain, its missing parts supplied by reference TRBV5-4 and TRBJ1-6, is ETGVTQSPTHLIKTRGQQVTLRCSSQSGHNTVSWYQQALGQGPQFIFQYYREEENGRGNFPPRFSGLQFPNYSSELNVNALELDDSALYLCASSYPQGASDTPLHFGNGTRLTVT.

J is TRBJ2-3 and V is TRBV18, with D maybe TRBD1 (5 bases). V was shortened by 5 bases and J by 4 bases, with 19 bases between the two germline ends. Per germline, CDR1 KGHSH and CDR2 LQKENI. The CDR3 runs 16 residues. In nucleotides, the CDR3 is TGTGCCAGCTCATTAATAGACAGTGGGGTGGCAGATACGCAGTATTTT. Its protein is CASSLIDSGVADTQYF.

This rearrangement joins TRBV5-5 to TRBJ2-7; 7 positions agree with TRBD1. CDR1 and CDR2 from the germline V gene are SGHKS and YYEKEE (reference sequence). V lost 0 bases and J lost 2; bases outside the gene matches: 2. The CDR3 runs 14 residues. The CDR3 is CASSLGTGAYEQYF. CDR3 nucleotide sequence: TGTGCCAGCAGCTTGGGGACAGGAGCCTACGAGCAGTACTTC.